These 21 T cell receptor beta chains originate from one sample sequenced in a study of early T cells in non-severe SARS-CoV-2 infection. Using its own MiXCR run on the 5' RACE reads, TCRdb lists one record per CDR3 protein. This table has about 73,000 distinct CDR3 sequences, around 13% appearing once. The sequenced material came from whole blood. These receptors were collected from an adult who was a healthcare worker with PCR-confirmed SARS-CoV-2 infection or an uninfected control (not recorded which).

This clonotype was seen ten or more times. The V gene is TRBV28, the J gene TRBJ2-7; TRBD2 is a possible D gene (5 bases). The germline V gene has CDR1 MDHEN and CDR2 SYDVKM. Trimming took 5 bases from V and 5 from J, leaving 16 bases between them. This CDR3 contains 14 residues. The CDR3 region is CASSPLVKGDEQYF. In nucleotides, the CDR3 is TGTGCCAGCAGTCCGTTGGTGAAGGGAGACGAGCAGTACTTC. The whole variable domain, filled in from reference TRBV28 and TRBJ2-7, reads DVKVTQSSRYLVKRTGEKVFLECVQDMDHENMFWYRQDPGLGLRLIYFSYDVKMKEKGDIPEGYSVSREKKERFSLILESASTNQTSMYLCASSPLVKGDEQYFGPGTRLTVT.

Here the CDR3 DNA reads TGCGCCAGCAGCCAAGACCGGGGACCGAACACTGAAGCTTTCTTT. Its translation is CASSQDRGPNTEAFF. V and J are TRBV4-3 and TRBJ1-1; TRBD1 is a possible D gene (5 bases). The CDR3 is 15 amino acids. V gave up 0 bases and J gave up 1 base, with 9 bases separating them. Germline V gene lookup returns CDR1 LGHNA and CDR2 YSLEER.

This clonotype was observed a handful of times. The chain has TRBV14 and TRBJ1-1; 8 bases agree with TRBD1. In germline, CDR1 is SGHDN, CDR2 FVKESK. After removal of 3 bases from V and 1 base from J, the junction contained 4 bases not matched to a gene. There are 15 residues in the CDR3. This chain's CDR3 is CASSQRTGRNTEAFF. The CDR3 DNA is TGTGCCAGCAGCCAGAGGACAGGGCGGAACACTGAAGCTTTCTTT.

In its sample, this clonotype was seen a few times. This rearrangement joins TRBV3-1 to TRBJ2-7; 9 bases align to TRBD1. CDR3 length: 14 residues. V trimming: 3 bases; J trimming: 6 bases; junction bases outside the gene matches: 6. Germline CDR1 reads LGHDT; CDR2 reads YNNKEL (reference sequence). CDR3 sequence: CASSQGTGFGEQYF. The CDR3 DNA is TGTGCCAGCAGCCAGGGGACAGGGTTCGGCGAGCAGTACTTC.

This clonotype came up a few times. This sequence joins TRBV28 and TRBJ2-2, with D hard to call. This CDR3 spans 17 amino acids. Germline-derived CDR1 and CDR2 are MDHEN and SYDVKM. The V gene lost 3 bases and the J gene lost 4 bases, with 18 bases spanning the gap. This CDR3 reads CASSFVPKTVGTGELFF. In DNA form, the CDR3 reads TGTGCCAGCAGTTTTGTGCCGAAGACCGTGGGCACCGGGGAGCTGTTTTTT.

This clonotype occurred a few times. The chain couples TRBV7-6 to TRBJ1-4; D not certain. Germline loops: CDR1 SGHVS, CDR2 FNYEAQ. V lost 5 bases, J lost 8 bases, and 15 bases lay in between. This CDR3 contains 14 residues. The CDR3 DNA is TGTGCCAGCAGCCCCATCGGGCAAGGAGAAAAACTGTTTTTT. Encoded protein: CASSPIGQGEKLFF.

This clonotype was seen only a few times. The V call is TRBV28, the J call TRBJ2-7, with a weak D call TRBD1 (5 bases). Germline-derived CDR1 and CDR2 are MDHEN and SYDVKM. V lost 5 bases to trimming and J lost 2 bases, with 10 bases between them. The CDR3 has 13 residues. CDR3 protein: CASSGASPYEQYF. The CDR3 DNA reads as TGTGCCAGCAGTGGGGCCTCACCCTACGAGCAGTACTTC.

V usage is TRBV10-3 and J usage is TRBJ1-6, with D unclear. Germline V gives CDR1 ENHRY, CDR2 SYGVKD. The V end was cut by 2 bases, the J end by 2 bases, with 13 bases between. The CDR3 runs 17 residues. The CDR3: CAISENSLGTYNSPLHF. The CDR3 nucleotides read TGTGCCATCAGTGAGAACTCCTTGGGGACCTATAATTCACCCCTCCACTTT.

This clonotype was seen a handful of times. The J gene is TRBJ1-2, the V gene TRBV27; D is possibly TRBD1 (6 bases). Germline V gene sequence: CDR1 MNHEY, CDR2 SMNVEV (reference sequence). The CDR3 is 15 amino acids. The V end lost 6 bases, the J end lost 4 bases, and 18 bases lay between the germline ends. CDR3 residues: CASSMGRGPAYGYTF. The CDR3 region has the DNA TGTGCCAGCAGCATGGGGCGGGGGCCCGCCTATGGCTACACCTTC.

This clonotype occurred a few times. V gene TRBV29-1 combines with J gene TRBJ2-6, with 10 bases identical to TRBD1. This CDR3 spans 15 amino acids. The ends lost 7 bases at V and 5 bases at J; junction bases unmatched: 8. Germline-derived CDR1 and CDR2 are SQVTM and ANQGSEA. The CDR3 bases are TGCAGCGCCGAGACAGGGGGCTCGAGGGCCAACGTCCTGACTTTC. Its translation is CSAETGGSRANVLTF.

V is TRBV5-1 and J is TRBJ1-1; 7 nucleotides align to TRBD1. This CDR3 region has 14 residues. From germline, CDR1 is SGHRS and CDR2 YFSETQ. V trimming: 4 bases; J trimming: 5 bases; junction bases outside the gene matches: 8. This CDR3 reads CASSPPVDRTEAFF. CDR3 in DNA: TGCGCCAGCAGCCCACCCGTGGACAGGACTGAAGCTTTCTTT.

The genes are TRBV7-2 and TRBJ1-1; possible D gene TRBD1, 6 bases. Germline values: CDR1 SGHTA, CDR2 FQGNSA. V lost 1 base and J 8 bases, leaving 11 bases between the germline ends. The CDR3 consists of 13 residues. CDR3 protein: CASSLGRQAEAFF. The CDR3 DNA follows: TGTGCCAGCAGCTTAGGGAGACAGGCAGAAGCTTTCTTT.

This clonotype appeared a few times. The genes are TRBV12-3 or TRBV12-4 and TRBJ2-3, with D perhaps matching TRBD1 (6 bases). The germline V and J ends were trimmed by 6 bases and 3 bases, with 19 bases remaining between them. This CDR3 spans 16 amino acids. The CDR3 DNA sequence: TGTGCCAGCAGCCAGAAGTTAGGGGGTAGGACAGATACGCAGTATTTT. Its translation: CASSQKLGGRTDTQYF.

This clonotype was seen more than once but under ten times. This chain connects TRBV20-1 to TRBJ2-7; TRBD1 agrees at 10 bases. The germline V gene has CDR1 DFQATT and CDR2 SNEGSKA (reference sequence). The CDR3 covers 13 residues. V lost 6 bases and J lost 4; bases outside the gene matches: 6. CDR3 residues: CSAGDRGEYEQYF. The CDR3 nucleotides are TGCAGTGCAGGGGACAGGGGAGAGTACGAGCAGTACTTC.

This clonotype was recorded at least ten times. The chain recombines TRBV6-5 with TRBJ1-2, with D perhaps TRBD1 (5 bases). Germline CDR1 reads MNHEY; CDR2 reads SVGAGI. V was trimmed by 7 bases and J by 0 bases, leaving 12 bases between them. There are 14 residues in the CDR3. The chain's CDR3 is CASKEGRANYGYTF. The CDR3 nucleotides read TGTGCCAGCAAGGAGGGGCGGGCTAACTATGGCTACACCTTC.

Only a few counts were recorded for this clonotype. This chain links TRBV18 with TRBJ2-6; D is undetermined. The CDR3 loop spans 14 amino acids. CDR1 is KGHSH, CDR2 LQKENI, per germline. Trimming removed 7 bases from V and 4 bases from J, with 11 bases in between. This CDR3 reads CASWVPSGANVLTF. In DNA form, the CDR3 reads TGTGCCAGCTGGGTCCCGTCCGGGGCCAACGTCCTGACTTTC.

The chain employs TRBV7-9 and TRBJ2-5, with D perhaps TRBD2 (6 bases). Looked up from germline, CDR1 is SEHNR and CDR2 is FQNEAQ (reference sequence). The V end was cut by 3 bases, the J end by 4 bases, with 15 bases between. The CDR3 loop spans 15 amino acids. CDR3: CASSLEGRLGETQYF. The CDR3 region has the DNA TGTGCCAGCAGCTTGGAGGGGCGGCTCGGAGAGACCCAGTACTTC.

This clonotype has at least ten counts. For the CDR3, the DNA is TGTGCCAGTAGTCCCGGGGTTAGGGGGGACAATGAGCAGTTCTTC. Translation: CASSPGVRGDNEQFF. This chain connects TRBV19 to TRBJ2-1, with D possibly called TRBD1 or TRBD2 (6 bases each). The CDR3 covers 15 residues. The germline gives CDR1 LNHDA, CDR2 SQIVND (reference sequence). The V end was cut by 5 bases, the J end by 5 bases, with 16 bases between.

This clonotype turned up a few times. This chain uses TRBV7-2 with TRBJ2-3; 9 bases align to TRBD1. The V and J ends lost 5 bases and 4 bases, in that order; junction bases with no gene match: 7. Per germline, CDR1 SGHTA and CDR2 FQGNSA. This CDR3 has 15 amino acids. CDR3 sequence (DNA): TGTGCCAGCAGCCCCGGGACAGGGTATTCAGATACGCAGTATTTT. The encoded protein is CASSPGTGYSDTQYF.

This clonotype is large in the sample. The J gene is TRBJ2-6, the V gene TRBV6-2 or TRBV6-3; tentative D call: TRBD2 (5 bases). The germline V and J ends were trimmed by 2 bases and 0 bases, with 5 bases remaining between them. The CDR3 is 15 residues long. Germline-derived CDR1 and CDR2 are MNHEY and SVGEGT. The CDR3 DNA sequence: TGTGCCAGCAGTTACGAGGGCTCTGGGGCCAACGTCCTGACTTTC. Encoded protein: CASSYEGSGANVLTF.

Details on this clonotype: This may come from a read error, since a much larger clone is one base off. V usage is TRBV11-3 and J usage is TRBJ2-2; TRBD1 or TRBD2 may be the D gene (6 bases each). The CDR3 runs to 16 residues. Germline V CDR1 and CDR2: SGHNT, YENEEA. CDR3 bases: TGTGCCAGCAGCTTACGGGGGCGCGCGAACACCGGGGAGCCGTTTTTT. It translates to CASSLRGRANTGEPFF.